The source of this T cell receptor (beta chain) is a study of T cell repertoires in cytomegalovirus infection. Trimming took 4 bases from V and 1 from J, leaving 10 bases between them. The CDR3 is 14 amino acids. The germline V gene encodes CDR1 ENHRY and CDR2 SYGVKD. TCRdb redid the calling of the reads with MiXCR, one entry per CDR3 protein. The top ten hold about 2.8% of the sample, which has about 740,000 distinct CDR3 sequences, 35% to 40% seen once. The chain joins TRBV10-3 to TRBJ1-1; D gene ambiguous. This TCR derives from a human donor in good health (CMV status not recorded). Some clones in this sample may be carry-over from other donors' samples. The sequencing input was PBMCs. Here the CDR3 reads CAISVGLENTEAFF. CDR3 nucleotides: TGTGCCATCAGTGTGGGGTTAGAGAACACTGAAGCTTTCTTT.